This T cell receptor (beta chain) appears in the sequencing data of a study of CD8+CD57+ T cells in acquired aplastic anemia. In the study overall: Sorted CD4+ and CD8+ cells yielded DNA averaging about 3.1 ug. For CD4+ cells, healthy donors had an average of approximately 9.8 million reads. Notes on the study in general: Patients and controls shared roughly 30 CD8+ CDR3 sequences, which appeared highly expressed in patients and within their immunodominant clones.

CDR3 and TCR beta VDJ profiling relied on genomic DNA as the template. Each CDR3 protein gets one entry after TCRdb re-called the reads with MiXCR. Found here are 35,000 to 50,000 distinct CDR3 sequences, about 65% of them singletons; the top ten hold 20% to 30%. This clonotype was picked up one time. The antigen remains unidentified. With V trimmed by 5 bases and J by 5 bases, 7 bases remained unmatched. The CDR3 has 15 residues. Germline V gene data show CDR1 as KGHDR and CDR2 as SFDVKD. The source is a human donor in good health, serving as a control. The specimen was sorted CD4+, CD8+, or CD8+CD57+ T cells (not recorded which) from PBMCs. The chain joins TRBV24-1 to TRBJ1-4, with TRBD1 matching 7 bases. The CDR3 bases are TGTGCCACCAGTGCCACAGGGGACAGAAATGAAAAACTGTTTTTT. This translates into CATSATGDRNEKLFF.